What follows is one TCR beta chain and its context. Its antigen has not been determined. The sample holds no much larger clone one base away, and base qualities are not on file. The germline V gene sets CDR1 to SGHVS and CDR2 to FQNEAQ. The CDR3 runs 16 residues from the cysteine to the phenylalanine. The DNA shown is the 48-base CDR3, in frame from base 1. Between the V and J ends, shortened by 4 bases and 0 bases respectively, the junction contains 15 bases. The donors were healthy, HIV-negative adults who had no recently reported acute infections or vaccinations. Only Caucasian adults living in Nashville, Tennessee, USA were represented among the donors. CD4+ T cells were enriched by magnetic negative selection; naive cells were then positively selected on CD45RA, and the negative fraction formed the memory subset. Blood was obtained by leukapheresis, after which PBMCs were separated by Ficoll-Histopaque density gradient centrifugation and cryopreserved in liquid nitrogen vapor phase. Analytical flow cytometry was used to check the purity and quantity of every magnetically sorted T cell population. Each sorted fraction had its genomic DNA isolated and then quantified by UV absorbance on a Nanodrop 2000c.

This record belongs to a study of shared clonotypes between healthy human individuals (dated by TCRdb to about 2020). Regarding the study in general: The cohort comprised a couple of women and a few men aged 18 to 49 years. Per donor, three plates each were used for CD4 naive and CD4 memory, two for CD8 naive, and one for CD8 memory. To estimate repertoire size and how much clonotypes are shared between individuals, the study performed deep sequencing of blood TCR repertoires from a few healthy adults. To increase sequencing depth and limit assay-specific biases, different laboratories used diverse techniques to prepare libraries and sequence TCR repertoires. Each donor's leukapheresis produced roughly between roughly 0.85 and 9.5 billion PBMCs. Overall study outcomes, separate from this receptor: Rarefaction of sorted-subset datasets indicated incomplete sequencing despite the large sequencing depth. Larger estimated clonotype richness was generally found for naive subsets than for memory subsets. The genetic and exposure-history diversity represented was limited by the small number of donors. Sampling was limited to blood, and TCR repertoires in tissue likely differ from TCR repertoires in blood. Sharing across several donors was observed for approximately 5% of naive CD4, 3% to 3.5% of naive CD8, about 2.3% of memory CD4, and roughly 0.4% of memory CD8 clonotypes. Based on pairwise subsampling, the degree of clonotype sharing among donors was expected to be affected by sequencing depth. Compared with non-shared clonotypes, the clonotypes found in all four sorted-subset donors had higher generation probabilities.

TCR CDR3 regions were amplified from genomic DNA by multiplex PCR using the deep immunoSEQ assay. Genomic DNA extracted from each cell subset was distributed evenly over all wells of several immunoSEQ 96-well plates, and each plate served as one replicate. For sorted subsets, around 0.2 ug genomic DNA, equal to tens of thousands of T cell genomes, was loaded into each replicate PCR. Purified libraries were measured with a Qubit 3.0 fluorometer, size-checked on a Bioanalyzer 2100, and measured again with the KAPA Library Quantification kit. A separate single-read 150-cycle Illumina NextSeq 550 flow cell was used to sequence each immunoSEQ 96-well plate. Per the source publication's procedure: Because the immunoSEQ output included only junctional sequences and no quality scores, the filtering could not be the same as the filtering used for full-length reads. To assign V/J genes and CDR3, sequences were annotated using PyIR, a Python wrapper for IgBLAST v1.9, with IMGT germline references. Reads were filtered out if the reads had weak V/J assignments (E-value above 1e-6), no CDR3, stop codons, out-of-frame junctions, or ambiguous translated residues. V3J clonotypes were defined as sequences sharing an identical inferred V gene, J gene, and CDR3 amino acid sequence. Percentage overlap between repertoires was calculated by dividing the number of shared unique clonotypes by the size of the smaller repertoire. Repertoire richness was assessed with RTK rarefaction, the Chao1 estimator, and Recon v2.1 estimates of unobserved clonotypes. Generation probabilities for all TCRbeta clonotypes obtained by the gDNA method from four donors were computed using OLGA. This immuneACCESS table, as held by TCRdb, lists in-frame sequences with V and J called but not all clones. Of the missing ones, under half trace to an unresolved V gene in checked studies; the others have no known cause. V and J calls and clone size are those listed in that table; D and trimming were worked out from the DNA. The sample includes 2 million to 2.5 million clones, with approximately 94% observed a single time. Roughly 0.13% of the sample is taken by the ten largest.

The sequence was collected from a man between 18 and 35 years old in good health. The rearranged chain carries TRBV7-8 and TRBJ2-5; matching of 6 bases hints at TRBD1 as the D gene. The sequencing sample was made of naive CD4+ T cells sorted from blood. The cell subset or site label corresponds to: CD45RA+ positively selected. The sequenced DNA is TGTGCCAGCAGCTCGCGAGGAGCAGGGGACCAAGAGACCCAGTACTTC. This codes for CASSSRGAGDQETQYF. This CDR3, with the reference TRBV7-8 and TRBJ2-5 proteins standing in past its ends, gives the full variable domain GAGVSQSPRYKVAKRGQDVALRCDPISGHVSLFWYQQALGQGPEFLTYFQNEAQLDKSGLPSDRFFAERPEGSVSTLKIQRTQQEDSAVYLCASSSRGAGDQETQYFGPGTRLLVL.